This T cell receptor (beta chain) originates from a study of vaccination effects on CD4 cells after COVID-19. Study-wide points: Few convalescent patients were included, and no early post-infection timepoints were sampled.

Before sequencing took place, the ViraFEST assay used viral peptide pools to expand antigen-specific CD4+ T cells. Investigators separated out CD4+ T cells once around 9 days of culture had passed. Vaccine recipients had no previous SARS-CoV-2 infection; their nucleocapsid antibodies were negative. Trimming took off 4 bases at V and 6 bases at J, with 20 bases between the two ends. The CDR3 is made up of 16 amino acids. CDR1 is LGHDT, CDR2 YNNKEL, per germline (reference sequence). Profiled with immunoSEQ multiplex PCR; TCRdb holds only in-frame clones, not every one. The sample consists of around 79,000 clones, more than 60% of them appearing once. In the case of this clone: As yet, its antigen is unknown.

Sequences were derived from CD4+ T cells from PBMCs cultured with SARS-CoV-2 spike peptides, sampled before COVID-19 vaccination. The clonotype was recovered from a human donor who received a COVID-19 vaccine. This chain joins TRBV3-1 (or the pseudogene TRBV3-2) and TRBJ2-3; D gene uncertain. CDR3 sequence: CASSPAGPRMWDTQYF. The CDR3 DNA sequence: TGTGCCAGCAGCCCAGCCGGGCCACGGATGTGGGATACGCAGTATTTT.